Listed below are T cell receptor beta chains from one sample, sequenced in a study of human T cells and chemical hapten exposure. TCRdb re-called the RACE reads through MiXCR, storing one row per CDR3 protein. This table has roughly 200,000 distinct CDR3 sequences, around a quarter appearing once. Sequences were derived from whole blood, sampled in connection with sensitization to the hapten diphenylcyclopropenone (DPC). All receptors come from a woman in her forties with alopecia areata. Some clones in this sample may be carry-over from other donors' samples. Both conserved end residues are part of each CDR3. Each record gives: D gene, J gene, V gene, clone size, CDR3 DNA, CDR3 protein. The D gene is left open where the match is weak. A row's size may be missing; if present it is once, few, many or a size class.

d_gene: NA
j_gene: TRBJ2-1
v_gene: TRBV7-2
abundance: NA
CDR3nt: TGTGCCAGCAGCTCCAGGGGCAATGAGCAGTTCTTC
CDR3aa: CASSSRGNEQFF

d_gene: TRBD1
j_gene: TRBJ1-2
v_gene: TRBV5-1
abundance: NA
CDR3nt: TGCGTCAGCAGCCTACCGGGACAGGGAAAGTATGGCTACACCTTC
CDR3aa: CVSSLPGQGKYGYTF

d_gene: NA
j_gene: TRBJ2-2
v_gene: TRBV5-6
abundance: NA
CDR3nt: TGTGCCAGCAGCTTGGGGTCGGGGACCGGGGAGCTGTTTTTT
CDR3aa: CASSLGSGTGELFF

d_gene: TRBD2
j_gene: TRBJ2-2
v_gene: TRBV20-1
abundance: few
CDR3nt: TGCAGTGGGACTAGCGGGATCACCGGGGAGCTGTTTTTT
CDR3aa: CSGTSGITGELFF

d_gene: NA
j_gene: TRBJ2-7
v_gene: TRBV28
abundance: NA
CDR3nt: TGTGTCAGCTTAGTGGGGGAAATCTACGAGCAGTACTTC
CDR3aa: CVSLVGEIYEQYF

d_gene: TRBD2
j_gene: TRBJ2-3
v_gene: TRBV4-3
abundance: NA
CDR3nt: TGCGCCAGCAGCCAAGCCCCCCCAGCGGGATATGTCGCAGATACGCAGTATTTT
CDR3aa: CASSQAPPAGYVADTQYF

d_gene: NA
j_gene: TRBJ2-7
v_gene: TRBV7-2
abundance: NA
CDR3nt: TGTGCCAGCAGCCCCGGGACAACCCTAGACTACGAGCAGTACTTC
CDR3aa: CASSPGTTLDYEQYF

d_gene: NA
j_gene: TRBJ2-7
v_gene: TRBV20-1
abundance: NA
CDR3nt: TGCAGTGCTAGGGGGGAGGCGGAGTTCGGCGAGCAGTACTTC
CDR3aa: CSARGEAEFGEQYF

d_gene: NA
j_gene: TRBJ1-4
v_gene: TRBV18
abundance: NA
CDR3nt: TGTGCCAGCTCGCGAGAATGGAGCCTAAATGAAAAACTGTTTTTT
CDR3aa: CASSREWSLNEKLFF

d_gene: NA
j_gene: TRBJ2-2
v_gene: TRBV9
abundance: NA
CDR3nt: TGTGCCAGCAGCGCGCCCGGCGGGACGAACACCGGGGAGCTGTTTTTT
CDR3aa: CASSAPGGTNTGELFF

d_gene: TRBD1
j_gene: TRBJ2-7
v_gene: TRBV27
abundance: NA
CDR3nt: TGTGCCAGCAGTAAGGACAGGGGAGTAGGGTACGAGCAGTACTTC
CDR3aa: CASSKDRGVGYEQYF

d_gene: NA
j_gene: TRBJ2-3
v_gene: TRBV6-5
abundance: few
CDR3nt: TGTGCCAGCAGTCGTCGACAGGCTACAGATACGCAGTATTTT
CDR3aa: CASSRRQATDTQYF

d_gene: TRBD2
j_gene: TRBJ2-7
v_gene: TRBV29-1
abundance: NA
CDR3nt: TGCAGCGTGAAGACTAGCGGGGCGGGCGAGCAGTACTTC
CDR3aa: CSVKTSGAGEQYF

d_gene: NA
j_gene: TRBJ2-7
v_gene: TRBV7-9
abundance: NA
CDR3nt: TGTGCCAGCAGCTTAGCAGCCCAGGGGAGGGGCTACGAGCAGTACTTC
CDR3aa: CASSLAAQGRGYEQYF

d_gene: TRBD1
j_gene: TRBJ1-1
v_gene: TRBV20-1
abundance: few
CDR3nt: TGCAGTGCTAGAGATATACAGGGGACCCTAGGCGCTTTCTTT
CDR3aa: CSARDIQGTLGAFF

d_gene: NA
j_gene: TRBJ2-7
v_gene: TRBV27
abundance: NA
CDR3nt: TGTGCCAGCAGATCCCTTCGGGGGACGGACGAGCAGTACTTC
CDR3aa: CASRSLRGTDEQYF

d_gene: TRBD2
j_gene: TRBJ2-2
v_gene: TRBV4-3
abundance: NA
CDR3nt: TGCGCCAGCAGCCTCACTAGCGGGAGTGGCGGGGAGCTGTTTTTT
CDR3aa: CASSLTSGSGGELFF

d_gene: TRBD1
j_gene: TRBJ1-2
v_gene: TRBV20-1
abundance: NA
CDR3nt: TGCAGTGCTAGGCCCCCCGGGACAGATGGCTACACCTTC
CDR3aa: CSARPPGTDGYTF

d_gene: NA
j_gene: TRBJ1-5
v_gene: TRBV20-1
abundance: NA
CDR3nt: TGCAGTGCTAGGCGCGGGGATAGCAATCAGCCCCAGCATTTT
CDR3aa: CSARRGDSNQPQHF

d_gene: NA
j_gene: TRBJ1-6
v_gene: TRBV21-1
abundance: NA
CDR3nt: TGTGCCAGCAGCCACAAGGCCGTTCATTCACCCCTCCACTTT
CDR3aa: CASSHKAVHSPLHF

d_gene: TRBD2
j_gene: TRBJ2-1
v_gene: TRBV20-1
abundance: many
CDR3nt: TGCAGTGCTAGAGCCCCGGGAGGGTACAATGAGCAGTTCTTC
CDR3aa: CSARAPGGYNEQFF

d_gene: NA
j_gene: TRBJ1-1
v_gene: TRBV3-1
abundance: few
CDR3nt: TGTGCCAGCAGCCAAGGAAGGGGGGTCACTGAAGCTTTCTTT
CDR3aa: CASSQGRGVTEAFF

d_gene: NA
j_gene: TRBJ2-7
v_gene: TRBV24-1
abundance: NA
CDR3nt: TGTGCCACCAGTGATCCTAGGCGGGGTCCACCCTACGAGCAGTACTTC
CDR3aa: CATSDPRRGPPYEQYF

d_gene: TRBD2
j_gene: TRBJ2-7
v_gene: TRBV7-2
abundance: NA
CDR3nt: TGTGCCAGCAGCTTGCCCCTAGCGGGACTCCTCGAGCAGTACTTC
CDR3aa: CASSLPLAGLLEQYF

d_gene: NA
j_gene: TRBJ2-7
v_gene: TRBV12-3/TRBV12-4
abundance: once
CDR3nt: TGTGCCAGCAGTAGACAGGGAGGGTCCTACGAGCAGTACTTC
CDR3aa: CASSRQGGSYEQYF

d_gene: NA
j_gene: TRBJ1-1
v_gene: TRBV20-1
abundance: NA
CDR3nt: TGCAGTGCTTCCCGGCGGGGAAACACTGAAGCTTTCTTT
CDR3aa: CSASRRGNTEAFF

d_gene: NA
j_gene: TRBJ2-5
v_gene: TRBV12-3/TRBV12-4
abundance: NA
CDR3nt: TGTGCCAGCAGTTTAGTTCCTCTTCCGGGGACCCAGTACTTC
CDR3aa: CASSLVPLPGTQYF

d_gene: NA
j_gene: TRBJ2-1
v_gene: TRBV7-2
abundance: NA
CDR3nt: TGTGCCAGCAGCCCAGGGCCGGGCTCCTACAATGAGCAGTTCTTC
CDR3aa: CASSPGPGSYNEQFF

d_gene: TRBD1
j_gene: TRBJ2-1
v_gene: TRBV15
abundance: few
CDR3nt: TGTGCCACCAGCAGAGATCCGGGACAGGTTAATGAGCAGTTCTTC
CDR3aa: CATSRDPGQVNEQFF

d_gene: NA
j_gene: TRBJ1-1
v_gene: TRBV30
abundance: NA
CDR3nt: TGTGCCTGGAGTGTTAGGGGTGCGGGCACTGAAGCTTTCTTT
CDR3aa: CAWSVRGAGTEAFF

d_gene: NA
j_gene: TRBJ2-2
v_gene: TRBV2
abundance: NA
CDR3nt: TGTGCCAGCAGTGATACGCGGATGAACACCGGGGAGCTGTTTTTT
CDR3aa: CASSDTRMNTGELFF

d_gene: NA
j_gene: TRBJ2-7
v_gene: TRBV4-3
abundance: NA
CDR3nt: TGCGCCAGCAGCCAAGTAGCCACGAGCTCCTACGAGCAGTACTTC
CDR3aa: CASSQVATSSYEQYF

d_gene: NA
j_gene: TRBJ2-1
v_gene: TRBV30
abundance: NA
CDR3nt: TGTGCCTGGAATCGGGCAGGGACCTACAATGAGCAGTTCTTC
CDR3aa: CAWNRAGTYNEQFF

d_gene: NA
j_gene: TRBJ1-6
v_gene: TRBV28
abundance: NA
CDR3nt: TGTGCCAGCAGCCTGTCGATCGGACGGAGTTCACCCCTCCACTTT
CDR3aa: CASSLSIGRSSPLHF

d_gene: NA
j_gene: TRBJ1-5
v_gene: TRBV6-5
abundance: NA
CDR3nt: TGTGCCAGCAGTTACGATCCTGGAGCGCCCCAGCATTTT
CDR3aa: CASSYDPGAPQHF

d_gene: NA
j_gene: TRBJ1-1
v_gene: TRBV12-3/TRBV12-4
abundance: NA
CDR3nt: TGTGCCAGCGGGAGCCCCTGGCGGAACACTGAAGCTTTCTTT
CDR3aa: CASGSPWRNTEAFF

d_gene: NA
j_gene: TRBJ1-3
v_gene: TRBV6-5
abundance: NA
CDR3nt: TGTGCCAGCAGTTACTCAATTCCACAGAAGGGTATCGGAAACACCATATATTTT
CDR3aa: CASSYSIPQKGIGNTIYF

d_gene: NA
j_gene: TRBJ1-2
v_gene: TRBV4-3
abundance: NA
CDR3nt: TGCGCCAGCAGCCAAGGTATGGCGGGAAACTCCTATGGCTACACCTTC
CDR3aa: CASSQGMAGNSYGYTF

d_gene: TRBD1
j_gene: TRBJ2-3
v_gene: TRBV12-3/TRBV12-4
abundance: many
CDR3nt: TGTGCCAGCAGTTTAGACGGGACAGGCACAGATACGCAGTATTTT
CDR3aa: CASSLDGTGTDTQYF

d_gene: NA
j_gene: TRBJ1-5
v_gene: TRBV4-2
abundance: NA
CDR3nt: TGTGCCAGCAGCCAGGACAAGGGGCAGCCCCAGCATTTT
CDR3aa: CASSQDKGQPQHF

d_gene: TRBD2
j_gene: TRBJ2-3
v_gene: TRBV9
abundance: few
CDR3nt: TGTGCCAGCAGCGTAGCGGGAGGTGGAGATACGCAGTATTTT
CDR3aa: CASSVAGGGDTQYF

d_gene: NA
j_gene: TRBJ2-5
v_gene: TRBV24-1
abundance: few
CDR3nt: TGTGCCACCAGTGATTCACCCCTAGAGACCCAGTACTTC
CDR3aa: CATSDSPLETQYF

d_gene: TRBD2
j_gene: TRBJ2-3
v_gene: TRBV29-1
abundance: few
CDR3nt: TGCAGCGTTGGAAGGAGTAGCGGGAGCTCAGATACGCAGTATTTT
CDR3aa: CSVGRSSGSSDTQYF

d_gene: NA
j_gene: TRBJ2-5
v_gene: TRBV29-1
abundance: NA
CDR3nt: TGCAGCGTTGAAGATAAATCGGTACCGGAGACCCAGTACTTC
CDR3aa: CSVEDKSVPETQYF

d_gene: NA
j_gene: TRBJ1-4
v_gene: TRBV20-1
abundance: few
CDR3nt: TGCAGTGCTAGAATGGGGCGTCGAACTAATGAAAAACTGTTTTTT
CDR3aa: CSARMGRRTNEKLFF

d_gene: TRBD2
j_gene: TRBJ2-1
v_gene: TRBV4-1
abundance: few
CDR3nt: TGCGCCAGCAGCCGCATTACCCCGGGACTAGCGGGAGGGCCAAGGTACAATGAGCAGTTCTTC
CDR3aa: CASSRITPGLAGGPRYNEQFF

d_gene: NA
j_gene: TRBJ1-6
v_gene: TRBV7-2
abundance: NA
CDR3nt: TGTGCCAGCAGCTTAGCCCCTCCAGATTCACCCCTCCACTTT
CDR3aa: CASSLAPPDSPLHF

d_gene: NA
j_gene: TRBJ1-5
v_gene: TRBV6-2/TRBV6-3
abundance: few
CDR3nt: TGTGCCAGCAGTTCCACTGGGGGGGCAACCCAGCATTTT
CDR3aa: CASSSTGGATQHF

d_gene: NA
j_gene: TRBJ2-1
v_gene: TRBV3-1
abundance: many
CDR3nt: TGTGCCAGCAGCCAAGTGGGTGAGCAGTTCTTC
CDR3aa: CASSQVGEQFF

d_gene: TRBD1
j_gene: TRBJ1-6
v_gene: TRBV6-5
abundance: few
CDR3nt: TGTGCCAGCAGCCGGGCCGTTATAACAGGGGAATCGAGATATAATTCACCCCTCCACTTT
CDR3aa: CASSRAVITGESRYNSPLHF

d_gene: TRBD2
j_gene: TRBJ2-3
v_gene: TRBV4-2
abundance: few
CDR3nt: TGTGCCAGCAGCCAAATAAGCGGGACCTACACAGATACGCAGTATTTT
CDR3aa: CASSQISGTYTDTQYF

d_gene: TRBD2
j_gene: TRBJ2-7
v_gene: TRBV3-1
abundance: many
CDR3nt: TGTGCCAGCAGCCGCCCCAGCGGGGGGCCCTACGAGCAGTACTTC
CDR3aa: CASSRPSGGPYEQYF

d_gene: TRBD2
j_gene: TRBJ2-5
v_gene: TRBV9
abundance: NA
CDR3nt: TGTGCCAGCAGCGTAGGGTTGAGACTAGCGGGAAGAGGGCAAGAGACCCAGTACTTC
CDR3aa: CASSVGLRLAGRGQETQYF

d_gene: TRBD1
j_gene: TRBJ2-2
v_gene: TRBV2
abundance: few
CDR3nt: TGTGCCAGCAGTGATTACCAGGGGGTGATCGCCGGGGAGCTGTTTTTT
CDR3aa: CASSDYQGVIAGELFF

d_gene: TRBD2
j_gene: TRBJ2-7
v_gene: TRBV6-6
abundance: few
CDR3nt: TGTGCCAGCAGTTACGACGGGAGGGCCGTCTACGAGCAGTACTTC
CDR3aa: CASSYDGRAVYEQYF

d_gene: TRBD1
j_gene: TRBJ2-2
v_gene: TRBV3-1
abundance: few
CDR3nt: TGTGCCAGCAGCCAACCGACAGGGTATTTGACCGGGGAGCTGTTTTTT
CDR3aa: CASSQPTGYLTGELFF

d_gene: NA
j_gene: TRBJ2-1
v_gene: TRBV11-2
abundance: NA
CDR3nt: TGTGCCAGCAGCTTAGTAGACAATGAGCAGTTCTTC
CDR3aa: CASSLVDNEQFF

d_gene: TRBD1
j_gene: TRBJ1-5
v_gene: TRBV2
abundance: few
CDR3nt: TGTGCCAGCAGGGGACAGGGCCTTAGCAATCAGCCCCAGCATTTT
CDR3aa: CASRGQGLSNQPQHF

d_gene: TRBD2
j_gene: TRBJ2-3
v_gene: TRBV6-6
abundance: many
CDR3nt: TGTGCCAGCCTGACTAGCGGGAGAGCTGATACGCAGTATTTT
CDR3aa: CASLTSGRADTQYF

d_gene: TRBD1
j_gene: TRBJ2-7
v_gene: TRBV25-1
abundance: few
CDR3nt: TGTGCCAGCAGTGGAACAGGGGGCCGATTCCGCCTCGAGCAGTACTTC
CDR3aa: CASSGTGGRFRLEQYF